These T cell receptor beta chains were read from a single sample in a study of response to subunit inactivated influenza vaccine. TCRdb re-called the RT-PCR reads through MiXCR, storing one row per CDR3 protein. The data hold 250,000 to 350,000 distinct CDR3 sequences, with around 22% observed a single time. This sample comprised PBMCs from blood, obtained 21 months after vaccination. The origin of the receptors is a man aged 50 to 75 who received an inactivated influenza vaccine. CDR3s include the opening cysteine and the closing phenylalanine or tryptophan. D genes are given only for firm matches. Not all rows give a size; the values are once, few, many and, for expanded clones, a class.

V: TRBV3-1; J: TRBJ2-1; size: -; D: -; CDR3: CASSRRLGDNEQFF; DNA: TGTGCCAGCAGCAGAAGACTTGGGGACAATGAGCAGTTCTTC
V: TRBV28; J: TRBJ1-5; size: -; D: -; CDR3: CASSPQPNQPQHF; DNA: TGTGCCAGCAGTCCCCAGCCAAATCAGCCCCAGCATTTT
V: TRBV15; J: TRBJ2-5; size: -; D: -; CDR3: CATSRDVIVGTQETQYF; DNA: TGTGCCACCAGCAGAGATGTGATAGTCGGAACGCAAGAGACCCAGTACTTC
V: TRBV6-5; J: TRBJ1-3; size: few; D: -; CDR3: CASSYESYGNTIYF; DNA: TGTGCCAGCAGTTACGAAAGCTATGGAAACACCATATATTTT
V: TRBV20-1; J: TRBJ1-2; size: many; D: TRBD1; CDR3: CSASGGQGNNYGYTF; DNA: TGCAGTGCTAGTGGAGGACAGGGTAATAACTATGGCTACACCTTC
V: TRBV20-1; J: TRBJ1-1; size: few; D: -; CDR3: CSAWRTVNTEAFF; DNA: TGCAGTGCCTGGCGAACAGTGAACACTGAAGCTTTCTTT
V: TRBV9; J: TRBJ1-2; size: many; D: TRBD1; CDR3: CASSVAGGDGYTF; DNA: TGTGCCAGCAGCGTAGCAGGGGGAGATGGCTACACCTTC
V: TRBV7-8; J: TRBJ1-1; size: -; D: -; CDR3: CASSADRYTEAFF; DNA: TGTGCCAGCAGCGCGGACAGATACACTGAAGCTTTCTTT
V: TRBV10-2; J: TRBJ1-3; size: -; D: -; CDR3: CASTKPGNTIYF; DNA: TGCGCCAGCACGAAACCTGGAAACACCATATATTTT
V: TRBV5-5; J: TRBJ1-2; size: many; D: -; CDR3: CASSMGRNYGYTF; DNA: TGTGCCAGCAGTATGGGACGGAACTATGGCTACACCTTC
V: TRBV4-1; J: TRBJ2-5; size: -; D: TRBD1; CDR3: CASSQLWTGEETQYF; DNA: TGCGCCAGCAGCCAACTGTGGACAGGGGAAGAGACCCAGTACTTC
V: TRBV5-1; J: TRBJ2-7; size: few; D: TRBD1; CDR3: CASSLKGQGYYEQYF; DNA: TGCGCCAGCAGCTTGAAGGGACAGGGATACTACGAGCAGTACTTC
V: TRBV9; J: TRBJ1-4; size: -; D: -; CDR3: CASSVAGGNEKLFF; DNA: TGTGCCAGCAGCGTGGCAGGAGGAAATGAAAAACTGTTTTTT
V: TRBV29-1; J: TRBJ2-7; size: -; D: -; CDR3: CSVSDTYEQYF; DNA: TGCAGCGTTTCGGACACCTACGAGCAGTACTTC
V: TRBV5-1; J: TRBJ2-7; size: -; D: TRBD2; CDR3: CASSLRGDGYEQYF; DNA: TGCGCCAGCAGCTTGCGGGGGGACGGCTACGAGCAGTACTTC
V: TRBV11-2; J: TRBJ2-3; size: -; D: TRBD2; CDR3: CASSTDGLAGTSRSTDTQYF; DNA: TGTGCCAGCAGTACCGACGGACTAGCGGGAACCAGTCGAAGCACAGATACGCAGTATTTT
V: TRBV7-2; J: TRBJ1-5; size: many; D: -; CDR3: CASSERLNQPQHF; DNA: TGTGCCAGCAGTGAGCGGTTGAATCAGCCCCAGCATTTT
V: TRBV10-3; J: TRBJ2-7; size: -; D: -; CDR3: CAISDPPGTYYEQYF; DNA: TGTGCCATCAGTGACCCCCCCGGGACTTACTACGAGCAGTACTTC
V: TRBV27; J: TRBJ1-1; size: few; D: -; CDR3: CASSLSISRVNTEAFF; DNA: TGTGCCAGCAGTTTATCGATAAGCAGGGTGAACACTGAAGCTTTCTTT
V: TRBV7-9; J: TRBJ2-5; size: -; D: -; CDR3: CASNQENQETQYF; DNA: TGTGCCAGCAACCAGGAAAACCAAGAGACCCAGTACTTC
V: TRBV10-3; J: TRBJ1-1; size: -; D: -; CDR3: CAIKRRVDSEAFF; DNA: TGTGCCATCAAACGTAGGGTCGACTCTGAAGCTTTCTTT
V: TRBV24-1; J: TRBJ2-1; size: -; D: TRBD1; CDR3: CATSEGARGQENEQFF; DNA: TGTGCCACCAGTGAGGGCGCGCGGGGACAGGAGAATGAGCAGTTCTTC
V: TRBV4-1; J: TRBJ2-7; size: -; D: TRBD2; CDR3: CASSRKGTSHEQYF; DNA: TGCGCCAGCAGCCGAAAGGGGACTAGCCACGAGCAGTACTTC
V: TRBV2; J: TRBJ2-1; size: few; D: -; CDR3: CASSEAPGYNEQFF; DNA: TGTGCCAGCAGTGAAGCGCCAGGGTACAATGAGCAGTTCTTC
V: TRBV9; J: TRBJ2-5; size: few; D: TRBD2; CDR3: CASSIRGGQETQYF; DNA: TGTGCCAGCAGCATTCGCGGGGGTCAAGAGACCCAGTACTTC
V: TRBV18; J: TRBJ2-3; size: -; D: -; CDR3: CASSRDSGRVDTQYF; DNA: TGTGCCAGCTCACGGGACAGCGGGCGGGTAGATACGCAGTATTTT
V: TRBV12-3/TRBV12-4; J: TRBJ1-4; size: many; D: -; CDR3: CASSLLIGVREKLFF; DNA: TGTGCCAGCAGTTTGTTGATTGGGGTCCGGGAAAAACTGTTTTTT
V: TRBV27; J: TRBJ2-7; size: -; D: -; CDR3: CASSLSRLGEQYF; DNA: TGTGCCAGCAGTTTATCTAGGTTAGGCGAGCAGTACTTC